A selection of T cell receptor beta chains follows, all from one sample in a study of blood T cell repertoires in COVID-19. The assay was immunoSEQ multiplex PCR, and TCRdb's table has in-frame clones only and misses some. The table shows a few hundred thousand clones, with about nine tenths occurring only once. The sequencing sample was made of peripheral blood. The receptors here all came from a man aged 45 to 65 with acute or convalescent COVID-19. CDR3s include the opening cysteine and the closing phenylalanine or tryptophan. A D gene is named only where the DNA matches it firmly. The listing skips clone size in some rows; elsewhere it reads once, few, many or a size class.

CDR3 DNA: TGTGCCAGCAGTGAGTACCCCCGAGGCGAGCAGTACTTC; CDR3 protein: CASSEYPRGEQYF; clone size: NA; D gene: NA; J gene: TRBJ2-7; V gene: TRBV2
CDR3 DNA: TGTGCCAGCAGCTACTCCGGGACAGGGTTCACTGAAGCTTTCTTT; CDR3 protein: CASSYSGTGFTEAFF; clone size: once; D gene: TRBD1; J gene: TRBJ1-1; V gene: TRBV7-2
CDR3 DNA: TGTGCCAGCAGTGAAGCTAGGACAAGGGATGGCTACACCTTC; CDR3 protein: CASSEARTRDGYTF; clone size: once; D gene: NA; J gene: TRBJ1-2; V gene: TRBV6-1
CDR3 DNA: TGTGCCAGTAGTATAGATCGGAGCAATCAGCCCCAGCATTTT; CDR3 protein: CASSIDRSNQPQHF; clone size: NA; D gene: NA; J gene: TRBJ1-5; V gene: TRBV19
CDR3 DNA: TGTGCCAGCAGCTATCCGGGACTAGCAGGAGTTCTAGATACGCAGTATTTT; CDR3 protein: CASSYPGLAGVLDTQYF; clone size: NA; D gene: TRBD2; J gene: TRBJ2-3; V gene: TRBV5-4
CDR3 DNA: TGCGCCAGCAGCTCGGGACAGTATGGCTACACCTTC; CDR3 protein: CASSSGQYGYTF; clone size: NA; D gene: TRBD1; J gene: TRBJ1-2; V gene: TRBV5-1
CDR3 DNA: TGCGCCAGCAGCCTCGGGGGGGGTAAATCACCCCTCCACTTT; CDR3 protein: CASSLGGGKSPLHF; clone size: NA; D gene: NA; J gene: TRBJ1-6; V gene: TRBV4-1
CDR3 DNA: TGTGCCAGCAGCTCACAGGGGCGGAACACTGAAGCTTTCTTT; CDR3 protein: CASSSQGRNTEAFF; clone size: once; D gene: TRBD1; J gene: TRBJ1-1; V gene: TRBV5-5
CDR3 DNA: TGTGCCACCAACCAGGGACAGCCTTCGGGGGAGACCCAGTACTTC; CDR3 protein: CATNQGQPSGETQYF; clone size: NA; D gene: TRBD1; J gene: TRBJ2-5; V gene: TRBV24-1
CDR3 DNA: TGCGCCAGCAGCCCCAGGGCTACTGGGGCCAACGTCCTGACTTTC; CDR3 protein: CASSPRATGANVLTF; clone size: NA; D gene: NA; J gene: TRBJ2-6; V gene: TRBV5-1
CDR3 DNA: TGCAGCTTTACAGGGGGCTCAGGCTATGGCTACACCTTC; CDR3 protein: CSFTGGSGYGYTF; clone size: few; D gene: TRBD1; J gene: TRBJ1-2; V gene: TRBV29-1
CDR3 DNA: TGTGCCAGCAGAGGACCGGGACAGGGACGGGAGCAGTACTTC; CDR3 protein: CASRGPGQGREQYF; clone size: NA; D gene: TRBD1; J gene: TRBJ2-7; V gene: TRBV27
CDR3 DNA: TGTGCCAGCCGCCAGTCCTTCCGCGGCACTGAAGCTTTCTTT; CDR3 protein: CASRQSFRGTEAFF; clone size: NA; D gene: NA; J gene: TRBJ1-1; V gene: TRBV6-5
CDR3 DNA: TGCGCCAGCAGCGTAGCAGTGGCGAACACTGAAGCTTTCTTT; CDR3 protein: CASSVAVANTEAFF; clone size: NA; D gene: NA; J gene: TRBJ1-1; V gene: TRBV5-1
CDR3 DNA: TGTGCCAGCAGCTGGGGACAGGGCGGCTGGTATGGCTACACCTTC; CDR3 protein: CASSWGQGGWYGYTF; clone size: few; D gene: TRBD1; J gene: TRBJ1-2; V gene: TRBV7-2
CDR3 DNA: TGTGCCAGCAGTTTATGGGCAGGTCACAATCAGCCCCAGCATTTT; CDR3 protein: CASSLWAGHNQPQHF; clone size: NA; D gene: NA; J gene: TRBJ1-5; V gene: TRBV27
CDR3 DNA: TGTGCCAGCAGCTTCGGACAGGGGGCTCAAGAGACCCAGTACTTC; CDR3 protein: CASSFGQGAQETQYF; clone size: NA; D gene: TRBD1; J gene: TRBJ2-5; V gene: TRBV5-4